The next 25 T cell receptor beta chains were all read from a single sample in a study of identical twins. TCRdb re-called the 5' RACE reads through MiXCR, storing one row per CDR3 protein. The table includes 1.5 million to 2 million distinct CDR3 sequences, roughly 35% detected once. Sequencing input: cord blood. Source of these receptors: a newborn girl in good health.

This clonotype was seen a few times. The chain employs TRBV28 and TRBJ1-2; D gene uncertain. The CDR3 is 14 amino acids. Germline V gives CDR1 MDHEN, CDR2 SYDVKM. V shed 4 bases and J shed 0 bases, with 9 bases lying between them. DNA of the CDR3: TGTGCCAGCAGTTCCGTGCAAGCTAACTATGGCTACACCTTC. Its protein product is CASSSVQANYGYTF.

V usage is TRBV10-1 and J usage is TRBJ2-3, with D possibly being TRBD1 (7 bases). V was pared by 3 bases and J by 5 bases, with 12 bases between. The CDR3 runs to 14 residues. The germline V gene has CDR1 WNHNN and CDR2 SYGVQD (reference sequence). The chain's CDR3 is CASSDRGRRDTQYF. The CDR3 DNA follows: TGCGCCAGCAGTGACAGGGGGAGGAGAGATACGCAGTATTTT.

The chain is built from TRBV6-1 and TRBJ2-7; possibly TRBD1 for D (6 bases). The CDR3 is made up of 15 amino acids. V was shortened by 1 base and J by 3 bases, with 13 bases between the two germline ends. Germline V gives CDR1 MNHNS, CDR2 SASEGT. For the CDR3, the DNA is TGTGCCAGCAGTGAAGAACAGGGCAGAGGCTACGAGCAGTACTTC. Protein: CASSEEQGRGYEQYF.

This clonotype was counted at least ten times. The V call is TRBV4-2, the J call TRBJ2-3, with 7 bases fitting TRBD2. With V trimmed by 4 bases and J by 1 base, 5 bases remained unmatched. The V gene's germline CDR1 is LGHNA and CDR2 YNFKEQ. This CDR3 region has 15 residues. This CDR3 reads CASSRASGGTDTQYF. The CDR3 region has the DNA TGTGCCAGCAGCCGCGCTAGCGGAGGCACAGATACGCAGTATTTT.

The chain combines TRBV24-1 with TRBJ2-5; 7 bases map to TRBD2. The CDR3 totals 13 residues. Per the germline V gene, CDR1 is KGHDR and CDR2 is SFDVKD. Germline trimming cut 11 bases from V and 1 base from J; bases unmatched to any gene: 6. The CDR3 DNA reads TGTGCCATCGCCGGACTAGGCCAAGAGACCCAGTACTTC. It translates to CAIAGLGQETQYF.

The chain has TRBV12-3 or TRBV12-4 and TRBJ2-3; 14 bases line up with TRBD2. The CDR3 covers 15 residues. J gave up 3 bases and V 9 bases, and 5 bases lay outside the gene matches. The CDR3 protein is CASCRLAGGTDTQYF. CDR3 nucleotides: TGTGCCAGTTGCCGACTAGCGGGAGGGACAGATACGCAGTATTTT.

This chain links TRBV14 with TRBJ1-1, with a weak D call TRBD1 (5 bases). V was shortened by 0 bases and J by 3 bases, with 14 bases between the two germline ends. In germline, CDR1 is SGHDN, CDR2 FVKESK. The CDR3 loop spans 16 amino acids. In DNA form, the CDR3 reads TGTGCCAGCAGCCAAGATTGGGGGAGGGCCTACACTGAAGCTTTCTTT. Its translation is CASSQDWGRAYTEAFF. Full variable domain (outside the CDR3, taken from reference TRBV14 and TRBJ1-1): EAGVTQFPSHSVIEKGQTVTLRCDPISGHDNLYWYRRVMGKEIKFLLHFVKESKQDESGMPNNRFLAERTGGTYSTLKVQPAELEDSGVYFCASSQDWGRAYTEAFFGQGTRLTVV.

This clonotype was recorded once. This chain connects TRBV20-1 to TRBJ1-2; 7 bases line up with TRBD1. V shed 5 bases, J shed 4 bases, and the junction held 13 bases outside the gene matches. The CDR3 extends over 15 amino acids. Germline V gene data show CDR1 as DFQATT and CDR2 as SNEGSKA (reference sequence). Here the CDR3 reads CSARGYRGLSYGYTF. The CDR3 region has the DNA TGCAGTGCTCGAGGATACAGGGGATTGAGCTATGGCTACACCTTC.

This clonotype was seen only a few times. This rearrangement joins TRBV6-1 to TRBJ1-2; no definite D call. Germline lookup yields CDR1 MNHNS and CDR2 SASEGT. V was trimmed by 5 bases and J by 2 bases, leaving 18 bases between them. This CDR3 is 16 amino acids long. Here the CDR3 DNA reads TGTGCCAGCAGTATTGGCAGTCCCAGATCCAACTATGGCTACACCTTC. Its protein is CASSIGSPRSNYGYTF.

The J gene is TRBJ1-5, the V gene TRBV28; 8 nucleotides line up with TRBD1. There are 15 residues in the CDR3. The V and J ends lost 8 bases and 2 bases, in that order; junction bases with no gene match: 8. The germline CDR1 and CDR2 sequences are MDHEN and SYDVKM. This chain's CDR3 is CASQGAVRGNQPQHF. The CDR3 region has the DNA TGTGCCAGCCAGGGGGCCGTAAGGGGCAATCAGCCCCAGCATTTT.

The chain has TRBV7-2 and TRBJ2-7; 9 positions match TRBD2. Germline V gene data show CDR1 as SGHTA and CDR2 as FQGNSA. Trimming cost V 1 base and J 6 bases; bases outside gene matches: 10. CDR3 length equals 16 residues. This chain's CDR3 is CASSLVRLAEPIEQYF. The CDR3 DNA reads TGTGCCAGCAGCTTAGTACGACTAGCGGAGCCCATCGAGCAGTACTTC.

This clonotype was detected a few times. This chain uses TRBV6-1 with TRBJ2-7; TRBD1 matches at 7 bases. CDR3 length: 15 residues. Germline CDR1 MNHNS, CDR2 SASEGT. Unmatched junction bases numbered 12, after V lost 8 bases and J lost 2 bases. In DNA form, the CDR3 reads TGTGCCAGCCAAGTCAAAGGGGGCAGCCCCTACGAGCAGTACTTC. Translating gives CASQVKGGSPYEQYF.

The J gene is TRBJ2-3, the V gene TRBV6-2 or TRBV6-3; perhaps TRBD2 as D (5 bases). The germline CDR1 and CDR2 sequences are MNHEY and SVGEGT. This CDR3 has 18 residues. V was shortened by 2 bases and J by 0 bases, with 18 bases between the two germline ends. The CDR3 is CASSYPSRVGISTDTQYF. The CDR3 bases are TGTGCCAGCAGTTACCCCTCCCGGGTCGGGATTAGCACAGATACGCAGTATTTT.

V gene TRBV29-1 combines with J gene TRBJ1-1; D gene unclear. Trimming took 4 bases from V and 0 from J, leaving 15 bases between them. CDR1 SQVTM and CDR2 ANQGSEA come from the germline V gene. This CDR3 has 15 residues. CDR3 in amino acids: CSVGPPASMNTEAFF. DNA for the CDR3: TGCAGCGTTGGCCCCCCGGCGAGTATGAACACTGAAGCTTTCTTT. The full variable domain, its missing parts supplied by reference TRBV29-1 and TRBJ1-1, is SAVISQKPSRDICQRGTSLTIQCQVDSQVTMMFWYRQQPGQSLTLIATANQGSEATYESGFVIDKFPISRPNLTFSTLTVSNMSPEDSSIYLCSVGPPASMNTEAFFGQGTRLTVV.

The rearrangement uses TRBV11-2 and TRBJ2-5, with D possibly matching TRBD2 (6 bases). Trimming stripped 5 bases from V and 4 bases from J, with 20 bases between. The germline CDR1 and CDR2 sequences are SGHAT and FQNNGV. The CDR3 contains 16 residues. The CDR3 coding sequence is TGTGCCAGCAGCGCCCCTGTACGGGGGAACCGAGAGACCCAGTACTTC. Encoded protein: CASSAPVRGNRETQYF.

Note on this clonotype: One end of the junction does not line up with germline, which may come from a read error. V and J are TRBV7-2 and TRBJ2-1; 11 bases fit TRBD2. The CDR3 extends over 17 amino acids. Germline values: CDR1 SGHTA, CDR2 FQGNSA. The CDR3 region has the DNA TGTGCCGGCAGCTTAGCCTCTAGCGGGAGGACTCACAATGAGCAGTTCTTC. Amino acid sequence: CAGSLASSGRTHNEQFF.

The gene calls are TRBV15 and TRBJ2-1; D possibly corresponds to TRBD2 (6 bases). The V gene lost 0 bases and the J gene lost 4 bases, with 16 bases spanning the gap. CDR1 and CDR2 from the germline V gene are LNHNV and YYDKDF (reference sequence). The CDR3 extends over 17 amino acids. Here the CDR3 DNA reads TGTGCCACCAGCAGAGATAGATTTGGGACTCAGTACAATGAGCAGTTCTTC. Amino acid sequence: CATSRDRFGTQYNEQFF.

The rearrangement uses TRBV5-1 and TRBJ2-1; D remains ambiguous. Per germline, CDR1 SGHRS and CDR2 YFSETQ. Between the trimmed V and J ends, which lost 0 bases and 7 bases, there was a span of 5 bases. CDR3 length equals 12 residues. Here the CDR3 DNA reads TGCGCCAGCAGCTTGGAGCAGAATGAGCAGTTCTTC. Amino acid sequence: CASSLEQNEQFF.

The chain couples TRBV20-1 to TRBJ1-4, with D possibly TRBD1 on 5 matching bases. This CDR3 has 12 amino acids. Trimming took 6 bases from V and 8 from J, leaving 13 bases between them. Germline loops: CDR1 DFQATT, CDR2 SNEGSKA (reference sequence). The CDR3 loop reads CSAGRAGEKLFF. CDR3 bases: TGCAGTGCGGGACGAGCGGGGGAAAAACTGTTTTTT.

This sequence joins TRBV7-9 and TRBJ2-1; 7 bases align to TRBD2. This CDR3 has 12 residues. Germline lookup yields CDR1 SEHNR and CDR2 FQNEAQ (reference sequence). Trimming removed 0 bases from V and 14 bases from J; junction bases left unmatched: 4. The CDR3 DNA reads TGTGCCAGCAGCTTAGCGGGAGGGCGTGAGTTCTTC. Its protein is CASSLAGGREFF.

This clonotype was found a few times. The V gene is TRBV7-2, the J gene TRBJ2-1, with D maybe TRBD1 (6 bases). The CDR3 covers 13 residues. The germline gives CDR1 SGHTA, CDR2 FQGNSA. Trimming removed 2 bases from V and 8 bases from J, with 10 bases in between. The CDR3 DNA reads as TGTGCCAGCAGCTTATACAGGGCGGATGAGCAGTTCTTC. This encodes CASSLYRADEQFF.

V and J are TRBV12-3 or TRBV12-4 and TRBJ2-5; 13 bases agree with TRBD2. This CDR3 region has 14 residues. Germline trimming cut 3 bases from V and 11 bases from J; bases unmatched to any gene: 6. CDR3 nucleotides: TGTGCCAGCAGTTTCCAACTAGCGGGGGGGGAGCAGTACTTC. Amino acids: CASSFQLAGGEQYF.

The rearrangement uses TRBV7-9 and TRBJ1-1; D may be TRBD1 (5 bases). The CDR3 has 15 residues. Germline assignment: CDR1 SEHNR and CDR2 FQNEAQ (reference sequence). V gave up 2 bases and J gave up 4 bases, with 14 bases separating them. The CDR3 sequence: CASSLNYYGGTEAFF. The DNA of the CDR3 is TGTGCCAGCAGCTTAAATTATTATGGGGGCACTGAAGCTTTCTTT.

This clonotype was observed a handful of times. The chain joins TRBV12-3 or TRBV12-4 to TRBJ2-5, with 9 bases lining up with TRBD1. V shed 3 bases and J 12 bases; nucleotides not matched to a gene: 14. The CDR3 sequence is 15 residues long. CDR3 sequence (DNA): TGTGCCAGCAGTTTTGGGGACAGGGCGGGGGTAAGAAAGTACTTC. It specifies CASSFGDRAGVRKYF.

This clonotype occurred a few times. This rearrangement joins TRBV12-3 or TRBV12-4 to TRBJ2-3; TRBD1 matches at 10 bases. This CDR3 spans 13 amino acids. V lost 5 bases and J lost 9; bases outside the gene matches: 5. The CDR3 DNA reads as TGTGCCAGCAGTCCACGGACAGGGGGAACGCAGTATTTT. It codes for CASSPRTGGTQYF.